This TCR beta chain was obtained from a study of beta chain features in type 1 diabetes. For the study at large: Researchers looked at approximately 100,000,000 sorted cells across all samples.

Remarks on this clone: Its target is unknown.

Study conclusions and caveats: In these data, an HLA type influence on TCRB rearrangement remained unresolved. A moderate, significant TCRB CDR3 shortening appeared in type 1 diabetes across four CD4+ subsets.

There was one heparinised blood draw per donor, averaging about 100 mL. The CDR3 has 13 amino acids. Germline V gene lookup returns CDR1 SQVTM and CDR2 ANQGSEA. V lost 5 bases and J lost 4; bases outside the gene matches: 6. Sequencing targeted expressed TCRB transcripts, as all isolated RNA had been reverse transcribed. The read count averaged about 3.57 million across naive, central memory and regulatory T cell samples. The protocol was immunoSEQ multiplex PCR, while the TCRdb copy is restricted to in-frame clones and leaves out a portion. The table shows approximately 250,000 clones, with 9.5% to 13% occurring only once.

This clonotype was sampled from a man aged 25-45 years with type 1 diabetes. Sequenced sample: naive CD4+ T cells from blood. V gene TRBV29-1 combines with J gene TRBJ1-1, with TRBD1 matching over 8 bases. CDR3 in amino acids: CSVSTGGSTEAFF. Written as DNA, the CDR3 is TGCAGCGTTTCAACAGGGGGAAGCACTGAAGCTTTCTTT.